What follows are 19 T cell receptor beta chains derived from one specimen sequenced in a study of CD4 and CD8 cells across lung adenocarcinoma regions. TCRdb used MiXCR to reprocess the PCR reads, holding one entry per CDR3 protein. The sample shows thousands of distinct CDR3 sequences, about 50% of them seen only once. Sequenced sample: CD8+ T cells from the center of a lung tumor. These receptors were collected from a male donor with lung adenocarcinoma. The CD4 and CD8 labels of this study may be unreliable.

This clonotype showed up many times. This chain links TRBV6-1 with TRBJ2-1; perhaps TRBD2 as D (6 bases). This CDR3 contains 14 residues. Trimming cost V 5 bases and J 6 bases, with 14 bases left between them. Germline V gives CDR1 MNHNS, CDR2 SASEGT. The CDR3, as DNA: TGTGCCAGCAGTCTCTTTTCTAGCGTCAATGAGCAGTTCTTC. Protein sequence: CASSLFSSVNEQFF.

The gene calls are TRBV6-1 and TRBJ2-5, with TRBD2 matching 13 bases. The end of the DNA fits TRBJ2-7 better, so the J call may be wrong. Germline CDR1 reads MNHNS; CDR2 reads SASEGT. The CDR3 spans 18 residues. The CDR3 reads CASSKTSGGEIAGYEQYF. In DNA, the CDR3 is TGTGCCAGCAGTAAAACTAGCGGGGGGGAGATAGCGGGCTACGAGCAGTACTTC.

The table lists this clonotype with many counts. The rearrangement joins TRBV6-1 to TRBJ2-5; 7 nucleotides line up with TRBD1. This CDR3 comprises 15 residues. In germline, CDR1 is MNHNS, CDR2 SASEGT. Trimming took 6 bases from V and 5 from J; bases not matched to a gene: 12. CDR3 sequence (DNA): TGTGCCAGCAGCATAATGAGGGGGCAGGGGGAGACCCAGTACTTC. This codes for CASSIMRGQGETQYF.

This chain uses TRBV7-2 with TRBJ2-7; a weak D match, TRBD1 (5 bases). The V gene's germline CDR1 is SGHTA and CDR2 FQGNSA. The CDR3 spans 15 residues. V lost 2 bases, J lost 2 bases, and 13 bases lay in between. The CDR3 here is CASSLTHLGPYEQYF. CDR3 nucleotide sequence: TGTGCCAGCAGCTTAACACACCTGGGGCCCTACGAGCAGTACTTC.

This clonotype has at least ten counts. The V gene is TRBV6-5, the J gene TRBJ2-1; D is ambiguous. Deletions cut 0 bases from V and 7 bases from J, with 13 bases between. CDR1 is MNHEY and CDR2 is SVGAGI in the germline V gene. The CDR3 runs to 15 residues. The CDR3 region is CASSYSLARENEQFF. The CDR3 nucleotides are TGTGCCAGCAGTTACTCGTTGGCCCGAGAAAATGAGCAGTTCTTC.

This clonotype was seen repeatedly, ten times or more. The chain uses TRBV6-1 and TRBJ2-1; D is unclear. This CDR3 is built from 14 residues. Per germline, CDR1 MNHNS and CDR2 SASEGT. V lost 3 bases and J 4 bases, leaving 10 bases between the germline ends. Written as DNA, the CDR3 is TGTGCCAGCAGTGATTTGGAGCCTTACAATGAGCAGTTCTTC. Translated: CASSDLEPYNEQFF.

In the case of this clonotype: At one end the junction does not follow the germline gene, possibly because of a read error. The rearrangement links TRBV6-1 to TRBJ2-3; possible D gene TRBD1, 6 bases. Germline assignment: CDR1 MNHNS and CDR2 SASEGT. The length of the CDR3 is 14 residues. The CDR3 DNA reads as TGTGCGGGCAATGGGGGCCCGGACCCAGAGACGCAGTACTTT. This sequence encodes CAGNGGPDPETQYF.

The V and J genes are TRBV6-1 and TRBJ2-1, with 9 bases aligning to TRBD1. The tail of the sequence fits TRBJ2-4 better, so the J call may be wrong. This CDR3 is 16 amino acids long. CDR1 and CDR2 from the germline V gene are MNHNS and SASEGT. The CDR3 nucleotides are TGTGCCAGCAGGGAAACAGGGGGCGCTGACAAAGACACTCAGTACTTC. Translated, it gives CASRETGGADKDTQYF.

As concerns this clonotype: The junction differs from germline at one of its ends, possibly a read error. In DNA, the CDR3 is TGTGCGAGCAGCTTTTCGGGGCGGAGAGCCAAAAACATTCAGTACTTC. Its translation: CASSFSGRRAKNIQYF. The chain joins TRBV7-8 to TRBJ2-4; D could derive from TRBD1 or TRBD2 (5 bases each). The length of the CDR3 is 16 residues. Germline CDR1 reads SGHVS; CDR2 reads FQNEAQ.

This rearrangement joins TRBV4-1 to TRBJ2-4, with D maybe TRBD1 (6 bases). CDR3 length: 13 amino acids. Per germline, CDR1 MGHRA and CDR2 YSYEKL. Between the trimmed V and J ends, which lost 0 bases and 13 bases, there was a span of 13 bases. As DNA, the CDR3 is TGCGCCAGCAGCCAAGATCCGAGACAGGAGCAGTACTTC. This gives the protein CASSQDPRQEQYF.

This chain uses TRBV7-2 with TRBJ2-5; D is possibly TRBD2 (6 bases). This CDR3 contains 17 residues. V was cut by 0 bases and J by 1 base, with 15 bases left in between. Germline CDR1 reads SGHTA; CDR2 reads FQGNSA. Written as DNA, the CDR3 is TGTGCCAGCAGCTTAGCGAGACTAGTTAGGGCCCAAGAGACCCAGTACTTC. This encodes CASSLARLVRAQETQYF.

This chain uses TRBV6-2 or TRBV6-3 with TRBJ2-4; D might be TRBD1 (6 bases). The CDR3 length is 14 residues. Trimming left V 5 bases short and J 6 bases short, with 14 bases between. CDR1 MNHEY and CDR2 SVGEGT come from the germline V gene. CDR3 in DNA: TGTGCCAGCAGTACAACAGGGAAGGGAAACATTCAGTACTTC. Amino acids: CASSTTGKGNIQYF.

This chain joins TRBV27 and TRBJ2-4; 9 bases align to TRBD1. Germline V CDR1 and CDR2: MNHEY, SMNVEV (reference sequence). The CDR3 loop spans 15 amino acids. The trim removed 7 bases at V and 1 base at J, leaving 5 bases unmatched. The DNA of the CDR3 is TGTGCCAGCATAGGGACAGGGTTGGCCAAAAACATTCAGTACTTC. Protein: CASIGTGLAKNIQYF.

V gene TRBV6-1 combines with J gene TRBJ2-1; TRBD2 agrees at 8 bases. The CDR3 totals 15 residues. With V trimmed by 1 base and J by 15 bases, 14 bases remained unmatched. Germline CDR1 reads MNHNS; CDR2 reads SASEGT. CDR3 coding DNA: TGTGCCAGCAGTGAAGAGAGACTAGCGTCCCCTAGGCCGTTCTTC. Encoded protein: CASSEERLASPRPFF.

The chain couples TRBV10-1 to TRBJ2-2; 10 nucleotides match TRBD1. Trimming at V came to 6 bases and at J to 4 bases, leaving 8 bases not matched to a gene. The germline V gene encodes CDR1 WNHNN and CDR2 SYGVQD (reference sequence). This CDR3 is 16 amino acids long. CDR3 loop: CASRGTGAPCTGELFF. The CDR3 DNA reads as TGCGCCAGCAGGGGGACAGGGGCCCCGTGCACCGGGGAGCTGTTTTTT.

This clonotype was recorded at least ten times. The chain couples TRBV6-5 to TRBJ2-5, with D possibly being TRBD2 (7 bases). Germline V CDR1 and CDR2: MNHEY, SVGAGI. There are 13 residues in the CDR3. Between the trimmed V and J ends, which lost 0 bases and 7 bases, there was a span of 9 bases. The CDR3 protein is CASSYSGGGTQYF. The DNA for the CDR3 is TGTGCCAGCAGTTACTCGGGAGGGGGGACCCAGTACTTC.

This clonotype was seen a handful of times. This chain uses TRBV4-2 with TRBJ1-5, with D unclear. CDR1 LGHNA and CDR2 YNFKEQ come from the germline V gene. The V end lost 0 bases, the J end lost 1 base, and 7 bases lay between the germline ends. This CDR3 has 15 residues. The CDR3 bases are TGTGCCAGCAGCCAAGATCTTGCGAGCAATCAGCCCCAGCATTTT. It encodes CASSQDLASNQPQHF.

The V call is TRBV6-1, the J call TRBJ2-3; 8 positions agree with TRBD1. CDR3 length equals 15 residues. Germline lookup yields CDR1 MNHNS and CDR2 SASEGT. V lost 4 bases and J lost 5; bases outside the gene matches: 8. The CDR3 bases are TGTGCCAGCAGTGGACGGACAGGGCAGGGAGATACGCAGTATTTT. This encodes CASSGRTGQGDTQYF.

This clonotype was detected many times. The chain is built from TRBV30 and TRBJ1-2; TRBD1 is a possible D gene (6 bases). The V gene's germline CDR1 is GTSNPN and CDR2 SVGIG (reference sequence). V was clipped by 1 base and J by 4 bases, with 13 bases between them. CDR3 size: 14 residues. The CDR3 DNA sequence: TGTGCCTGGAGTGGTTGGGACAAAGGCTATGGCTACACCTTC. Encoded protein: CAWSGWDKGYGYTF.